This TCR beta chain was captured in a study of shared clonotypes between healthy human individuals (TCRdb year 2020). Study-wide context: A few men and a couple of women, aged 18 to 49 years, made up the cohort. For each donor, CD4 naive and CD4 memory were each run on three plates, CD8 naive on two plates, and CD8 memory on one plate. The study deeply sequenced blood TCR repertoires of about 5 healthy adults to estimate repertoire size and the extent of clonotype sharing between individuals. To increase sequencing depth and limit assay-specific biases, different laboratories used diverse techniques to prepare libraries and sequence TCR repertoires. Each donor's leukapheresis produced roughly between roughly 0.9 and 9 billion PBMCs. The study at large found these results: Around 5.4% of naive CD4, around 3.6% of naive CD8, 2.3% of memory CD4, and 0.35% to 0.5% of memory CD8 clonotypes were shared across four donors. Compared with non-shared clonotypes, clonotypes shared by all four sorted-subset donors had higher generation probabilities. Sampling was restricted to blood, and TCR repertoires in tissue are likely to differ from TCR repertoires in blood. Because the study included only a small number of donors, the genetic and exposure-history diversity represented was limited. Based on pairwise subsampling, the degree of clonotype sharing among donors was expected to be affected by sequencing depth. Incomplete sequencing was indicated by rarefaction of sorted-subset datasets, despite the large sequencing depth. Naive subsets generally had larger estimated clonotype richness than memory subsets did.

As encoded in the germline V gene, CDR1 is MDHEN while CDR2 is SYDVKM. From the cysteine through the phenylalanine, the CDR3 covers 13 amino acids. The read is trimmed to its CDR3 DNA, 39 bases read in frame from base 1. V gives up 5 bases and J gives up 0 bases, and the segment between their germline ends measures 7 bases. Using the deep immunoSEQ assay, TCR CDR3 regions were amplified from genomic DNA by multiplex PCR. Extracted genomic DNA from each cell subset was distributed evenly across all wells of several immunoSEQ 96-well plates, and each plate was treated as a replicate. For sorted subsets, each replicate PCR was loaded with 200 to 250 ng genomic DNA, equivalent to roughly 30,000 T cell genomes. Purified libraries were quantified with a Qubit 3.0 fluorometer, sized on a Bioanalyzer 2100, and re-quantified with the KAPA Library Quantification kit. A separate single-read 150-cycle Illumina NextSeq 550 flow cell was used to sequence each immunoSEQ 96-well plate. The authors' pipeline ran thus. Because only junctional sequences without quality scores were contained in the immunoSEQ output, filtering matching that applied to full-length reads could not be performed. Sequences were annotated with PyIR, a Python wrapper for IgBLAST v1.9, using IMGT germline references to assign V/J genes and CDR3. Reads were removed for weak V/J assignments (E-value above 1e-6), missing CDR3, stop codons, out-of-frame junctions, or ambiguous translated residues. V3J clonotypes were defined by identical inferred V gene, J gene, and CDR3 amino acid sequence. Percentage overlap between repertoires was computed as shared unique clonotypes divided by the size of the smaller repertoire. RTK rarefaction, the Chao1 estimator, and Recon v2.1 estimates of unobserved clonotypes were used to assess repertoire richness. Generation probabilities for all TCRbeta clonotypes obtained by the gDNA method from a handful of donors were computed using OLGA. TCRdb stores this immuneACCESS table with in-frame sequences only. Part of the clones is absent; in the studies checked, under half of the shortfall reflects unresolved V genes, and no reason is known for the rest. The V and J calls and the clone size are those of that table, but D and trimming were determined from the DNA. For this sample the table gives roughly 700,000 clones, of which roughly 88% were detected only once. Of the sample, more than 30% falls within the top ten clones.

With respect to this clone: The antigen it binds to is not known. The input lacks base qualities; no much larger clone sits a single base away.

Healthy HIV-negative adults with no recently reported acute infections or vaccinations were included as donors. Every donor was a Caucasian adult living in Nashville, Tennessee, USA. CD8 memory samples consisted of magnetically selected CD45RO+ cells combined with CCR7-negative CD45RA+ effector memory (TemRA) cells. After blood collection by leukapheresis, PBMCs were isolated using Ficoll-Histopaque density gradient centrifugation and then cryopreserved in the vapor phase of liquid nitrogen. Analytical flow cytometry was used to check the purity and quantity of every magnetically sorted T cell population. From each sorted fraction, genomic DNA was isolated and quantified by UV absorbance on a Nanodrop 2000c.

The sequence links TRBV28 to TRBJ1-2; the D gene identity is not certain. The clonotype was recovered from a man between 18 and 35 years old in good health. Some clones in this sample may be carry-over from other donors' samples. Sequencing input: memory CD8+ T cells from PBMCs. The cell subset or site label on this specimen signifies: CD45RO+ cells pooled with CCR7-negative TemRA cells. The CDR3 protein sequence reads: CASSPKPNYGYTF. DNA sequence: TGTGCCAGCAGTCCGAAACCTAACTATGGCTACACCTTC.